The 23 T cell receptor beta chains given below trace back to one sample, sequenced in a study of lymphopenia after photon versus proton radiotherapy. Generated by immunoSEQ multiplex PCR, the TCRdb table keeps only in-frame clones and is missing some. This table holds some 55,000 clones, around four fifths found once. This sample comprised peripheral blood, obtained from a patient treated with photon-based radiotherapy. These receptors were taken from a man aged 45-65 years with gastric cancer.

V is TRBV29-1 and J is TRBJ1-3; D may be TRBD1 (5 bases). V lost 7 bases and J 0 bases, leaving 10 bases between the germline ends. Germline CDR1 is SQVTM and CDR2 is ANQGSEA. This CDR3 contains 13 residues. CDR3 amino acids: CSALQDSGNTIYF. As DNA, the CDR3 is TGCAGCGCGCTACAGGACTCTGGAAACACCATATATTTT.

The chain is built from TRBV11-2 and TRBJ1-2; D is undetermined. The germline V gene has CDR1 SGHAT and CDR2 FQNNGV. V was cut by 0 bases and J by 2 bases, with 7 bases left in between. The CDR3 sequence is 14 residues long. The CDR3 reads CASSLDGRNYGYTF. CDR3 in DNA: TGTGCCAGCAGCTTAGATGGCAGGAACTATGGCTACACCTTC.

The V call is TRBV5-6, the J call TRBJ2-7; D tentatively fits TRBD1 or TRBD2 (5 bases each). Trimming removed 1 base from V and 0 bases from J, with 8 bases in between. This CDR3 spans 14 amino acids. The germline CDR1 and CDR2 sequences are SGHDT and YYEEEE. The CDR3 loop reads CASSLWGSSYEQYF. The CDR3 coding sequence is TGTGCCAGCAGCTTGTGGGGGAGCTCCTACGAGCAGTACTTC.

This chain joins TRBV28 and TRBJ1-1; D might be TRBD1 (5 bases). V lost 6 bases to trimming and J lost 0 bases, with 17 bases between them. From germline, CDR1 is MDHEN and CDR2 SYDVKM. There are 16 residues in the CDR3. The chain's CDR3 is CASSGRTGIMNTEAFF. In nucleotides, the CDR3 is TGTGCCAGCAGCGGACGTACAGGAATAATGAACACTGAAGCTTTCTTT. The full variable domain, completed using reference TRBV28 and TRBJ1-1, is DVKVTQSSRYLVKRTGEKVFLECVQDMDHENMFWYRQDPGLGLRLIYFSYDVKMKEKGDIPEGYSVSREKKERFSLILESASTNQTSMYLCASSGRTGIMNTEAFFGQGTRLTVV.

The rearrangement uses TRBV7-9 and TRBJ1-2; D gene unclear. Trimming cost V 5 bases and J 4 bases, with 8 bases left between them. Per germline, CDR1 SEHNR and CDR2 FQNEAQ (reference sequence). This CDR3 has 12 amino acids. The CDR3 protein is CASSPQTYGYTF. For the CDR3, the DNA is TGTGCCAGCAGCCCTCAAACCTATGGCTACACCTTC.

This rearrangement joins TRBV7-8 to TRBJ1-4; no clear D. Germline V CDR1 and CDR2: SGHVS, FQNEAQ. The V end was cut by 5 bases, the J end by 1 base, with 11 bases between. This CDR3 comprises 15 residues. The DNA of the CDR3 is TGTGCCAGCAGCCCCCTGGAGGGAACTAATGAAAAACTGTTTTTT. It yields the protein CASSPLEGTNEKLFF. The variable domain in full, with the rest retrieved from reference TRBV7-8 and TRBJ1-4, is GAGVSQSPRYKVAKRGQDVALRCDPISGHVSLFWYQQALGQGPEFLTYFQNEAQLDKSGLPSDRFFAERPEGSVSTLKIQRTQQEDSAVYLCASSPLEGTNEKLFFGSGTQLSVL.

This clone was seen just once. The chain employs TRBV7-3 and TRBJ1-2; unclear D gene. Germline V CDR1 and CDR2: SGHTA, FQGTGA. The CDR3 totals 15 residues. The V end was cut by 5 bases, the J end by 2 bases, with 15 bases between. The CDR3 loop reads CASSPDTLGNYGYTF. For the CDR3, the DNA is TGTGCCAGCAGCCCTGACACGTTGGGGAACTATGGCTACACCTTC.

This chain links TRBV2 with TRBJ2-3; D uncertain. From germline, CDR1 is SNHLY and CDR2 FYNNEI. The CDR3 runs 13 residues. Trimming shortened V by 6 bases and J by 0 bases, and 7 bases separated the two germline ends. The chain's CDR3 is CASRFLSTDTQYF. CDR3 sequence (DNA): TGTGCCAGCAGATTTCTCAGCACAGATACGCAGTATTTT.

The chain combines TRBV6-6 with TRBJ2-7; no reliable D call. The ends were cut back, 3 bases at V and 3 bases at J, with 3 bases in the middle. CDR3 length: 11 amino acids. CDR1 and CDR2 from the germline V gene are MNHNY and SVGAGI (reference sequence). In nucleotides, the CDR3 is TGTGCCAGCAGTTATGACTACGAGCAGTACTTC. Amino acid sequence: CASSYDYEQYF.

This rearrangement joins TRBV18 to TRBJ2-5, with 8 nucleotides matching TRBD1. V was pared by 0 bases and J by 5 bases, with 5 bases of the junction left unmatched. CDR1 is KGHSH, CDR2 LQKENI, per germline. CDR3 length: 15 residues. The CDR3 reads CASSPPDRAEETQYF. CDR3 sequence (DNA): TGTGCCAGCTCACCACCGGACAGGGCGGAGGAGACCCAGTACTTC.

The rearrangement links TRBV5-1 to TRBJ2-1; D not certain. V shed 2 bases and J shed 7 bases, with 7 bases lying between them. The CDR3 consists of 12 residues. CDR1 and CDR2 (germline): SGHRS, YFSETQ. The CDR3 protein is CASSFFRNEQFF. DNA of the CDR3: TGCGCCAGCAGCTTCTTTAGGAATGAGCAGTTCTTC. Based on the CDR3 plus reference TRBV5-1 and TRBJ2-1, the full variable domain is KAGVTQTPRYLIKTRGQQVTLSCSPISGHRSVSWYQQTPGQGLQFLFEYFSETQRNKGNFPGRFSGRQFSNSRSEMNVSTLELGDSALYLCASSFFRNEQFFGPGTRLTVL.

The CDR3 DNA follows: TGCGCCAGCAGACCCCCTAGCACAGATACGCAGTATTTT. Translation: CASRPPSTDTQYF. The chain employs TRBV5-1 and TRBJ2-3; no clear D gene. This CDR3 is 13 amino acids long. V was pared by 5 bases and J by 0 bases, with 7 bases between. Germline lookup yields CDR1 SGHRS and CDR2 YFSETQ.

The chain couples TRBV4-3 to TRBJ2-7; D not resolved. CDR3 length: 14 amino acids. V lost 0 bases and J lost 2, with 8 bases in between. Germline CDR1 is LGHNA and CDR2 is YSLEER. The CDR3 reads CASSQDFGTYEQYF. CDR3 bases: TGCGCCAGCAGCCAAGATTTTGGCACCTACGAGCAGTACTTC.

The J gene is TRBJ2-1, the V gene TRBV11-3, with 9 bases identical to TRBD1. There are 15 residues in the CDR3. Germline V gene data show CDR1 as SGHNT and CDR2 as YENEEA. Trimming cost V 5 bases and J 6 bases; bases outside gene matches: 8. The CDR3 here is CASSLRQGGFNEQFF. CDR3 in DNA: TGTGCCAGCAGCCTACGACAGGGGGGTTTCAATGAGCAGTTCTTC. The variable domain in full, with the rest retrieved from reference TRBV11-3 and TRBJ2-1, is EAGVVQSPRYKIIEKKQPVAFWCNPISGHNTLYWYLQNLGQGPELLIRYENEEAVDDSQLPKDRFSAERLKGVDSTLKIQPAELGDSAVYLCASSLRQGGFNEQFFGPGTRLTVL.

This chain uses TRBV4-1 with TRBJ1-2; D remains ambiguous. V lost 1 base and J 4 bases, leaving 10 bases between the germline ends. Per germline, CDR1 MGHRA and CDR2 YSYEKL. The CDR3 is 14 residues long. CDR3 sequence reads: CASSQVLPLYGYTF. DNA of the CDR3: TGCGCCAGCAGCCAAGTCCTCCCCCTCTATGGCTACACCTTC.

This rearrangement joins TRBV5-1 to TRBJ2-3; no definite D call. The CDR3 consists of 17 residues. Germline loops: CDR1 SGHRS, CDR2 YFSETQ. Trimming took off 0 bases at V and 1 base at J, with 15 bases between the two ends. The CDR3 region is CASSLATSAQGTDTQYF. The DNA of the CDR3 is TGCGCCAGCAGCTTGGCCACGAGCGCGCAGGGCACAGATACGCAGTATTTT.

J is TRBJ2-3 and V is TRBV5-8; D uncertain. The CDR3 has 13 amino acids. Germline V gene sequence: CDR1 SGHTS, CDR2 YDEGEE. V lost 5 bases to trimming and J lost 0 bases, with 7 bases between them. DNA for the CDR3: TGTGCCAGCAGTTTGCCTAGCACAGATACGCAGTATTTT. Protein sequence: CASSLPSTDTQYF.

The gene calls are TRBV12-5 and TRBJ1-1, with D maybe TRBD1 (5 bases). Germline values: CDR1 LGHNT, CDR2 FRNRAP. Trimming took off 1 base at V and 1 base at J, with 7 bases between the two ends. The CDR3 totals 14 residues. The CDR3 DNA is TGTGCTAGTGGTTTGGGGGGGTGGAACACTGAAGCTTTCTTT. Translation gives CASGLGGWNTEAFF.

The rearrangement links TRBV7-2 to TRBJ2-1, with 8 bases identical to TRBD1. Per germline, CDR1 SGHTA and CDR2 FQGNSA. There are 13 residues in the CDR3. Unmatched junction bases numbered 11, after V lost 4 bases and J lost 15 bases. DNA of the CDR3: TGTGCCAGCAGCTATGCTCCGGACAGGGCGGGGTTCTTC. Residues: CASSYAPDRAGFF.

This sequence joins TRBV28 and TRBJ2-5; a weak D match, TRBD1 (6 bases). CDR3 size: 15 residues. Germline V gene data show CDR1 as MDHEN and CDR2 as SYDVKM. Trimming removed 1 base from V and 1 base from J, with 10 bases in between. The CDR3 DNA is TGTGCCAGCAGTTTATTTAGGACAGCCCAAGAGACCCAGTACTTC. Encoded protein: CASSLFRTAQETQYF.

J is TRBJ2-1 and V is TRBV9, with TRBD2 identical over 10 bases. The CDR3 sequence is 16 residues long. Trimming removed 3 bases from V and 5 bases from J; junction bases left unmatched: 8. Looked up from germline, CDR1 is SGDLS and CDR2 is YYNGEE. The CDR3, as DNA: TGTGCCAGCAGCGGAGCTAGCGGGAGTTCGGACAATGAGCAGTTCTTC. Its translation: CASSGASGSSDNEQFF. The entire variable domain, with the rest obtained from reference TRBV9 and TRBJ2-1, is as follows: DSGVTQTPKHLITATGQRVTLRCSPRSGDLSVYWYQQSLDQGLQFLIQYYNGEERAKGNILERFSAQQFPDLHSELNLSSLELGDSALYFCASSGASGSSDNEQFFGPGTRLTVL.

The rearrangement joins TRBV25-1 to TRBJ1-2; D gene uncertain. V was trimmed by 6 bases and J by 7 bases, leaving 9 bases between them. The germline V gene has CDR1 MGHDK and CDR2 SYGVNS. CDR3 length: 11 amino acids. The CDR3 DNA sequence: TGTGCCAGCAGCCAACTGGGTGGCTACACCTTC. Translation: CASSQLGGYTF.

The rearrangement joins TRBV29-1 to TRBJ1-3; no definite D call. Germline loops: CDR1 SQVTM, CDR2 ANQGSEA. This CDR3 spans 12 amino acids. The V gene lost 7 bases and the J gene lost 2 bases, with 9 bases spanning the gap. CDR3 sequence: CSGILPGNTIYF. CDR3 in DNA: TGCAGCGGGATTCTACCTGGAAACACCATATATTTT.